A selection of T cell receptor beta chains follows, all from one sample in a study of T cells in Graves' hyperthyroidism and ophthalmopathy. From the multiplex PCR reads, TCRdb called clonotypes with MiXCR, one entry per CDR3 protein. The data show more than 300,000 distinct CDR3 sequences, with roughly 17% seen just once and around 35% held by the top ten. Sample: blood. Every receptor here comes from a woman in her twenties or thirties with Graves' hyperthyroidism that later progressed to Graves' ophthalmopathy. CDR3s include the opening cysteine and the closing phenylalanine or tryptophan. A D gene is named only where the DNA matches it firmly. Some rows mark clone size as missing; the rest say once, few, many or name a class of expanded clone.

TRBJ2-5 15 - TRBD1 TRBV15 CATGVGTANQETQYF TGTGCCACCGGGGTCGGGACAGCGAATCAAGAGACCCAGTACTTC
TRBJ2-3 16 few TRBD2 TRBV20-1 CSASGGVLLFTDTQYF TGCAGTGCTAGCGGGGGGGTACTACTATTCACAGATACGCAGTATTTT
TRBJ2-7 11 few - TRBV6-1 CASSERGEQYF TGTGCCAGCAGTGAAAGGGGCGAGCAGTACTTC
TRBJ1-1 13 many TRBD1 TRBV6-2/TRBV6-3 CASSWDRNTEAFF TGTGCCAGCAGTTGGGACAGGAACACTGAAGCTTTCTTT
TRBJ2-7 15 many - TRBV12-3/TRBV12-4 CASTPGPSSPYEQYF TGTGCCAGCACCCCCGGACCTTCGAGTCCCTACGAGCAGTACTTC
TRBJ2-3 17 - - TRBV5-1 CASSLGSRGSFTDTQYF TGCGCCAGCAGCTTGGGTAGCAGGGGAAGCTTCACAGATACGCAGTATTTT
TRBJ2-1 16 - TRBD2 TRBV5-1 CASSQLGLAGANEQFF TGTGCCAGCAGCCAGCTTGGACTAGCGGGAGCGAATGAGCAGTTCTTC
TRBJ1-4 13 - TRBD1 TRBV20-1 CSANPGQYEKLFF TGCAGTGCTAACCCGGGACAGTATGAAAAACTGTTTTTT
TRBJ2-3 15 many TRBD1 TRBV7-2 CASSYGTVSTDTQYF TGTGCCAGCAGCTATGGGACAGTTAGCACAGATACGCAGTATTTT
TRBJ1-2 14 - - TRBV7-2 CASKHNRENYGYTF TGTGCCAGCAAACACAACAGGGAAAACTATGGCTACACCTTC
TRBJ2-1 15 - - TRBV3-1 CASSQETVLQNEQFF TGTGCCAGCAGCCAAGAAACGGTGCTTCAGAATGAGCAGTTCTTC
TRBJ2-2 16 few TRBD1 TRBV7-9 CASSGKNRGTPGELFF TGTGCCAGCAGCGGGAAAAACAGGGGAACGCCCGGGGAGCTGTTTTTT
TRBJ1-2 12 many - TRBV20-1 CSASLGNYGYTF TGCAGTGCTAGCCTGGGCAACTATGGCTACACCTTC
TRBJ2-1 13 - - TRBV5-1 CASSPGNENEQFF TGCGCCAGCAGCCCGGGTAATGAAAATGAGCAGTTCTTC
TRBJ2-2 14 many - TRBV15 CATSRDRGTGELFF TGTGCCACCAGCAGAGATCGTGGTACCGGGGAGCTGTTTTTT
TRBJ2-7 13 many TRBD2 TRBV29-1 CSVEGLASGEQYF TGCAGCGTCGAGGGACTAGCCTCCGGAGAGCAGTACTTC
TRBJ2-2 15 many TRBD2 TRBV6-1 CASSILRGTTGELFF TGTGCCAGCAGCATCCTGCGGGGGACCACCGGGGAGCTGTTTTTT
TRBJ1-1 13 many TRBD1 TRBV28 CASSSPQGVRAFF TGTGCCAGCAGTTCCCCACAGGGGGTCCGGGCTTTCTTT
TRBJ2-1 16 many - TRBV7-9 CASGEKRRSSYNEQFF TGTGCCAGCGGGGAGAAACGCAGAAGCTCCTACAATGAGCAGTTCTTC
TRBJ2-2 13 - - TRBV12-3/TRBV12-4 CASSFEGPGELFF TGTGCCAGCAGTTTCGAGGGTCCCGGGGAGCTGTTTTTT
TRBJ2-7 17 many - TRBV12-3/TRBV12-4 CASSALGWDTDDYEQYF TGTGCCAGCAGTGCCTTAGGATGGGACACTGACGACTACGAGCAGTACTTC